One sample yielded the 16 T cell receptor beta chains listed below, sequenced in a study of post-analysis software for immune sequencing data. Which antigens these TCRs recognize remains unknown. TCR beta cDNA libraries included unique molecular identifiers. TCRdb used MiXCR to reprocess the PCR reads, holding one entry per CDR3 protein. The repertoire consists of roughly 870,000 distinct CDR3 sequences, with roughly 50% occurring once and the leading ten covering about 4.5%. The study's findings and limits: Relative to controls, patients had a few TRBV segments at higher frequency, with TRBV5-6, TRBV5-1 and TRBV20-1 among these.

Sequenced input: blood. Receptors originate from a girl aged 5-17 years with multiple sclerosis.

The chain recombines TRBV4-1 with TRBJ2-7, with a possible D match to TRBD2 (6 bases). The V and J ends lost 0 bases and 1 base respectively, with 22 bases between them. CDR3 size: 19 residues. CDR1 is MGHRA and CDR2 is YSYEKL in the germline V gene. CDR3 coding DNA: TGCGCCAGCAGCCAAGATGGGGCTTCTGGGGGAGGCCGGTCCTACGAGCAGTACTTC. Translated, it gives CASSQDGASGGGRSYEQYF.

At least ten counts were recorded for this clonotype. The chain carries TRBV5-5 and TRBJ2-1, with D possibly matching TRBD1 (6 bases). V was cut by 2 bases and J by 8 bases, with 20 bases left in between. The CDR3 has 16 amino acids. Germline CDR1 is SGHKS and CDR2 is YYEKEE (reference sequence). The CDR3 bases are TGTGCCAGCAGCTTTTTACGGCAGGGGATCGGGTATGAGCAGTTCTTC. Translated: CASSFLRQGIGYEQFF.

This chain uses TRBV6-1 with TRBJ2-5; D gene ambiguous. Per the germline V gene, CDR1 is MNHNS and CDR2 is SASEGT. This CDR3 region has 14 residues. The germline V and J ends were trimmed by 9 bases and 1 base, with 15 bases remaining between them. The CDR3 sequence is CASRSTRAQETQYF. Written as DNA, the CDR3 is TGTGCCAGTAGGTCCACTCGGGCCCAAGAGACCCAGTACTTC.

The rearrangement uses TRBV7-6 and TRBJ2-7, with 8 bases identical to TRBD2. Judging by the DNA end, TRBJ2-5 fits better; the J call may be wrong. The germline V gene encodes CDR1 SGHVS and CDR2 FNYEAQ. The CDR3 extends over 16 amino acids. CDR3 coding DNA: TGTGCCAGCGGATCGTTTCCCAGCGGGAGATTGGAGACCCAGTACTTC. Protein: CASGSFPSGRLETQYF.

The genes are TRBV29-1 and TRBJ2-3, with a tentative D call TRBD1 (7 bases). Trimming removed 0 bases at V and 1 base at J, with 17 bases between. The germline V gene encodes CDR1 SQVTM and CDR2 ANQGSEA. The CDR3 runs to 17 residues. The CDR3 loop reads CSVEDWRGLTGTDTQYF. CDR3 coding DNA: TGCAGCGTTGAAGATTGGAGGGGGCTTACTGGCACAGATACGCAGTATTTT.

This rearrangement joins TRBV2 to TRBJ2-6; tentatively, D is TRBD1 (6 bases). Germline V gives CDR1 SNHLY, CDR2 FYNNEI. V lost 2 bases to trimming and J lost 1 base, with 6 bases between them. The CDR3 is 15 amino acids. The DNA for the CDR3 is TGTGCCAGCAGTGAAAGGGGGTCTGGGGCCAACGTCCTGACTTTC. Its protein is CASSERGSGANVLTF.

The V call is TRBV6-1, the J call TRBJ2-7, with a possible D match to TRBD1 (5 bases). This CDR3 contains 14 residues. V was trimmed by 8 bases and J by 3 bases, leaving 17 bases between them. The germline CDR1 and CDR2 sequences are MNHNS and SASEGT. The CDR3 here is CASCSIYRFYEQYF. CDR3 in DNA: TGTGCCAGCTGTAGTATATACAGGTTCTACGAGCAGTACTTC.

This clonotype was seen a few times. The chain links TRBV20-1 to TRBJ1-2; no clear D. The germline CDR1 and CDR2 sequences are DFQATT and SNEGSKA (reference sequence). V was cut by 0 bases and J by 1 base, with 6 bases left in between. CDR3 size: 13 residues. The chain's CDR3 is CSARESNNYGYTF. The CDR3 region has the DNA TGCAGTGCTAGAGAGAGTAATAACTATGGCTACACCTTC.

The chain combines TRBV20-1 with TRBJ1-2, with TRBD1 matching over 9 bases. CDR3 length equals 17 residues. Germline lookup yields CDR1 DFQATT and CDR2 SNEGSKA (reference sequence). J lost 3 bases, V lost 3 bases, and 14 bases had no gene match. The CDR3 protein is CSASPRDRESRDYGYTF. Here the CDR3 DNA reads TGCAGTGCTAGCCCGCGGGACAGGGAGTCTAGGGACTATGGCTACACCTTC.

V and J are TRBV5-1 and TRBJ2-7, with a weak D call TRBD2 (6 bases). CDR3 length: 13 residues. Per the germline V gene, CDR1 is SGHRS and CDR2 is YFSETQ. V lost 6 bases to trimming and J lost 5 bases, with 15 bases between them. CDR3 sequence: CASTLGGGDEQYF. CDR3 DNA: TGCGCCAGCACCCTGGGGGGTGGCGACGAGCAGTACTTC.

This clonotype appeared once. The chain carries TRBV20-1 and TRBJ2-1, with TRBD2 identical over 7 bases. The CDR3 has 15 residues. The V segment lost 6 bases and the J segment 5 bases; nucleotides outside the gene matches: 13. The germline gives CDR1 DFQATT, CDR2 SNEGSKA (reference sequence). The DNA for the CDR3 is TGCAGTGCCCGCCCCACTAGCGTGGGGGACAATGAGCAGTTCTTC. Protein sequence: CSARPTSVGDNEQFF.

The CDR3 region is CSAGRDRGHEQYF. DNA of the CDR3: TGCAGTGCTGGCCGGGACAGGGGTCACGAGCAGTACTTC. This chain uses TRBV20-1 with TRBJ2-5, with 10 bases aligning to TRBD1. The J call is in doubt because the DNA end fits TRBJ2-7 better. In germline, CDR1 is DFQATT, CDR2 SNEGSKA (reference sequence). The CDR3 has 13 residues.

The rearrangement uses TRBV6-1 and TRBJ2-5; 8 bases match TRBD1. With 7 bases clipped from V and 4 bases from J, the junction kept 17 bases outside the gene matches. The germline CDR1 and CDR2 sequences are MNHNS and SASEGT. The CDR3 length is 17 residues. The CDR3 DNA is TGTGCCAGCATCATTATCCCCGGCGACAGGGGAATAGAGACCCAGTACTTC. This codes for CASIIIPGDRGIETQYF.

The chain has TRBV2 and TRBJ2-7; TRBD2 matches at 11 bases. The germline V gene has CDR1 SNHLY and CDR2 FYNNEI. The ends lost 4 bases at V and 6 bases at J; junction bases unmatched: 11. There are 16 residues in the CDR3. This CDR3 is CASSGEIAGGLSEQYF. The CDR3 region has the DNA TGTGCCAGCAGTGGCGAAATAGCGGGGGGGCTCTCCGAGCAGTACTTC.

The table lists this clonotype with a few counts. The CDR3 sequence is CASSLDGTSGAKQYF. In DNA, the CDR3 is TGTGCCAGCAGCTTAGACGGGACTAGCGGGGCGAAGCAGTACTTC. The V gene is TRBV7-2, the J gene TRBJ2-7; 13 bases line up with TRBD2. Trimming took 1 base from V and 8 from J; bases not matched to a gene: 5. The CDR3 extends over 15 amino acids. From germline, CDR1 is SGHTA and CDR2 FQGNSA. The whole variable domain, remainder taken from reference TRBV7-2 and TRBJ2-7, is GAGVSQSPSNKVTEKGKDVELRCDPISGHTALYWYRQSLGQGLEFLIYFQGNSAPDKSGLPSDRFSAERTGGSVSTLTIQRTQQEDSAVYLCASSLDGTSGAKQYFGPGTRLTVT.

The CDR3 DNA is TGTGCCAGCAGTGCTGGGACAGGGTGGATGAGCACTGAAGCTTTCTTT. This encodes CASSAGTGWMSTEAFF. The chain is built from TRBV6-1 and TRBJ1-1, with TRBD1 identical over 9 bases. The germline gives CDR1 MNHNS, CDR2 SASEGT. The CDR3 loop spans 16 amino acids. Trimming removed 4 bases from V and 4 bases from J; junction bases left unmatched: 10.